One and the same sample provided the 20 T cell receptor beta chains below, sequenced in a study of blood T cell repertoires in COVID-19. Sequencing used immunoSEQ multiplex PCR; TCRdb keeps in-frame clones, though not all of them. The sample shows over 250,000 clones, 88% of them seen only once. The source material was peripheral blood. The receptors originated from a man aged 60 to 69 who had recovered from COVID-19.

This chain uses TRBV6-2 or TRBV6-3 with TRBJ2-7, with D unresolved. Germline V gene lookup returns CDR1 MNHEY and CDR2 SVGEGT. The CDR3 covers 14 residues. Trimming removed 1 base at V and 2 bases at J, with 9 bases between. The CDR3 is CASSYYPGPYEQYF. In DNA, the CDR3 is TGTGCCAGCAGTTACTATCCTGGCCCCTACGAGCAGTACTTC.

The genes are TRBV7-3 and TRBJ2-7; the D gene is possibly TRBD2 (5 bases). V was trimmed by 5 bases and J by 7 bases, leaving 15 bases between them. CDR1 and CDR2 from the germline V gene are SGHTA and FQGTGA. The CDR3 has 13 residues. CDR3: CASSPGPGLEQYF. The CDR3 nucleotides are TGTGCCAGCAGCCCCGGACCGGGGTTGGAGCAGTACTTC. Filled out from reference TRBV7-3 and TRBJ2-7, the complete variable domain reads GAGVSQTPSNKVTEKGKYVELRCDPISGHTALYWYRQSLGQGPEFLIYFQGTGAADDSGLPNDRFFAVRPEGSVSTLKIQRTERGDSAVYLCASSPGPGLEQYFGPGTRLTVT.

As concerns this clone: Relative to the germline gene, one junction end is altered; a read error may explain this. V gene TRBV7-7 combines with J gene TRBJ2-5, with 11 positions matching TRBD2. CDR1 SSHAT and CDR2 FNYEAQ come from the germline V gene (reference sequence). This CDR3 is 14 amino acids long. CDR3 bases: TGTGCTAGCAGCTATAGCGGGGGGGCGGAGACCCAGTACTTC. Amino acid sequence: CASSYSGGAETQYF.

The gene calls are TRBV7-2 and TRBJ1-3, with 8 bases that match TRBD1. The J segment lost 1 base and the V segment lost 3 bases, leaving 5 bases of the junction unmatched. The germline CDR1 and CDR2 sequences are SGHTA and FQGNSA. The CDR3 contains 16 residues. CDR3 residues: CASSFPTGGSGNTIYF. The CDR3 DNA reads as TGTGCCAGCAGCTTCCCCACAGGGGGATCTGGAAACACCATATATTTT.

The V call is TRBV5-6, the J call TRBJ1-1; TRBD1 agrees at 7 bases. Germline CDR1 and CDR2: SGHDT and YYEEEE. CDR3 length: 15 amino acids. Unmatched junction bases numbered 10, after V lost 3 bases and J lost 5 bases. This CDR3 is CASSSIPGQKTEAFF. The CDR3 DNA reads TGTGCCAGCAGCTCGATCCCGGGACAGAAGACTGAAGCTTTCTTT. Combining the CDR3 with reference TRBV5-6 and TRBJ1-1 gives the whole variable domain DAGVTQSPTHLIKTRGQQVTLRCSPKSGHDTVSWYQQALGQGPQFIFQYYEEEERQRGNFPDRFSGHQFPNYSSELNVNALLLGDSALYLCASSSIPGQKTEAFFGQGTRLTVV.

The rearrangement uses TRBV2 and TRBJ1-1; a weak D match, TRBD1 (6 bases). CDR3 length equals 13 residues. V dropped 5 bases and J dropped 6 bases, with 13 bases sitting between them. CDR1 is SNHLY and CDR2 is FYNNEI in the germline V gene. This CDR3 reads CASSPQGFAEAFF. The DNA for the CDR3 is TGTGCCAGCAGTCCTCAGGGGTTCGCTGAAGCTTTCTTT.

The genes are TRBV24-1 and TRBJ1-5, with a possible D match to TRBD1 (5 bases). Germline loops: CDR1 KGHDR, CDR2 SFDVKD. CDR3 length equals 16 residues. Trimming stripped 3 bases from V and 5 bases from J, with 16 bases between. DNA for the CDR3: TGTGCCACCAGTGATCCTCGGGGGGGGGATCATCAGCCCCAGCATTTT. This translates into CATSDPRGGDHQPQHF.

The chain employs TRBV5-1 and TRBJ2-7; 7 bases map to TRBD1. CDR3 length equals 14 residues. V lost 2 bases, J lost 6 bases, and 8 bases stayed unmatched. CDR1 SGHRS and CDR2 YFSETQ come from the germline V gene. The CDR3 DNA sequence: TGCGCCAGCAGCTTCGACAGGGCGGTCAGCGAGCAGTACTTC. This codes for CASSFDRAVSEQYF.

For the CDR3, the DNA is TGTGCCAGCAGCAAAGGACAGGGTACTTTTGCTGAAGCTTTCTTT. It encodes CASSKGQGTFAEAFF. The V gene is TRBV7-6, the J gene TRBJ1-1, with 8 bases matching TRBD1. Trimming at V came to 5 bases and at J to 6 bases, leaving 11 bases not matched to a gene. CDR1 is SGHVS, CDR2 FNYEAQ, per germline. The CDR3 extends over 15 amino acids.

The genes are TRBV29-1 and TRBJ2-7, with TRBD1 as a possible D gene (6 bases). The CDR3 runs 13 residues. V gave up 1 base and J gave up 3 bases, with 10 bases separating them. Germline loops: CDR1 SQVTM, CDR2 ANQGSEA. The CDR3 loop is CSVEGGPFYEQYF. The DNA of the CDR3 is TGCAGCGTTGAAGGGGGGCCGTTCTACGAGCAGTACTTC.

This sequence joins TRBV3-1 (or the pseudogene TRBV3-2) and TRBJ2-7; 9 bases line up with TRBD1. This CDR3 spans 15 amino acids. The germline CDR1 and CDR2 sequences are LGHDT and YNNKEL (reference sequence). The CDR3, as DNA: TGTGCATCAGGCCGGGGGACAGGGCTGGACTACGAGCAGTACTTC. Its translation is CASGRGTGLDYEQYF.

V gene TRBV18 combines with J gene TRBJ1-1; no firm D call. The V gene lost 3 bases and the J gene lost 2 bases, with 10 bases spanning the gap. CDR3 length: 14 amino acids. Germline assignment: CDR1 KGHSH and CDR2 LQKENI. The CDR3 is CASSPTQANTEAFF. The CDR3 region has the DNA TGTGCCAGCTCACCTACGCAGGCTAACACTGAAGCTTTCTTT. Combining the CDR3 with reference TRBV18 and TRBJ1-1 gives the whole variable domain NAGVMQNPRHLVRRRGQEARLRCSPMKGHSHVYWYRQLPEEGLKFMVYLQKENIIDESGMPKERFSAEFPKEGPSILRIQQVVRGDSAAYFCASSPTQANTEAFFGQGTRLTVV.

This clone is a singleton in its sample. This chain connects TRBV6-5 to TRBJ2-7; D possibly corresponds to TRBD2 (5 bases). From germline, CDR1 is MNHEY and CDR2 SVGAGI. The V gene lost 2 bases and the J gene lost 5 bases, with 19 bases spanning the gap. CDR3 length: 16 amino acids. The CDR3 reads CASSYANREPVHEQYF. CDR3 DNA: TGTGCCAGCAGTTACGCAAACCGGGAACCTGTCCACGAGCAGTACTTC.

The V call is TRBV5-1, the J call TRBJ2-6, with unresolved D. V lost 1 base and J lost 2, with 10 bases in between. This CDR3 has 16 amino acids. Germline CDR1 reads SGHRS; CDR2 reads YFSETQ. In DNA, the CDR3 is TGCGCCAGCAGCTTGACCCGAGCCGCTGGGGCCAACGTCCTGACTTTC. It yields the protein CASSLTRAAGANVLTF.

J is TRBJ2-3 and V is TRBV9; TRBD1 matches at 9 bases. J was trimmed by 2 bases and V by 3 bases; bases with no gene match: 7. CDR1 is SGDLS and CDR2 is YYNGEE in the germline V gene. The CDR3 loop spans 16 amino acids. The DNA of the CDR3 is TGTGCCAGCAGCGCCCCGGGACAGGGATACACAGATACGCAGTATTTT. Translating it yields CASSAPGQGYTDTQYF.

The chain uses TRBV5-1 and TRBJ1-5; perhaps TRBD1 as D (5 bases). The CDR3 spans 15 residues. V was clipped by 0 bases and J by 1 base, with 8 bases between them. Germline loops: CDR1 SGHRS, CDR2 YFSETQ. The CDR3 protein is CASSLGDWSNQPQHF. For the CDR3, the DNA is TGCGCCAGCAGCTTGGGGGACTGGAGCAATCAGCCCCAGCATTTT.

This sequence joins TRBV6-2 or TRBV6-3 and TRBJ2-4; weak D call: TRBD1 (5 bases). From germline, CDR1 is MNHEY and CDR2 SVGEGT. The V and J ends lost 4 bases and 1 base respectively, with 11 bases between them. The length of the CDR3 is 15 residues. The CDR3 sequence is CASSFQGGAKNIQYF. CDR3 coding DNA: TGTGCCAGCAGTTTTCAGGGTGGTGCCAAAAACATTCAGTACTTC.

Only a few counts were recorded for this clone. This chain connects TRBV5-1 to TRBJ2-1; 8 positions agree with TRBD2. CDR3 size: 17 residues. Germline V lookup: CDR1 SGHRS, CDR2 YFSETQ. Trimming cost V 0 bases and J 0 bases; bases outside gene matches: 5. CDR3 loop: CASSLASGGSSYNEQFF. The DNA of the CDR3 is TGCGCCAGCAGCTTGGCGAGCGGGGGCTCCTCCTACAATGAGCAGTTCTTC.

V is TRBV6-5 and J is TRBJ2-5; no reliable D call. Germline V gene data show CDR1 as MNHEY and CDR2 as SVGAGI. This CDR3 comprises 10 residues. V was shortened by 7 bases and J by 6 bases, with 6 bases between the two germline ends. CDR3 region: CASNIKTQYF. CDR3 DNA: TGTGCCAGCAATATAAAGACCCAGTACTTC.

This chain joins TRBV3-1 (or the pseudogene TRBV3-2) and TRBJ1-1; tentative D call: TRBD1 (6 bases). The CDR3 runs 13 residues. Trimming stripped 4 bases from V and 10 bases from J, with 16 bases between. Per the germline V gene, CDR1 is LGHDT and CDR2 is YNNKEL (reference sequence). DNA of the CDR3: TGTGCCAGCAGCCGTTGGACAGCGAGGGGAGCTTTCTTT. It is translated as CASSRWTARGAFF.